This T cell receptor beta chain comes out of a study of T cell responses to AZD1222 COVID-19 vaccine. The study's findings and limits: Repertoires were obtained solely post-peak T cell response. As reported, nearly half of all spike-specific TCRs target variant regions that are unmutated. Mapped onto spike, vaccine-associated CD4 TCRs spanned it and were dominant at 160-218 and 743-854. Clonal diversity may have been underestimated in mostly white British donors.

Germline V gene lookup returns CDR1 SGHRS and CDR2 YFSETQ. This CDR3 spans 14 amino acids. After removal of 0 bases from V and 8 bases from J, the junction contained 1 base not matched to a gene. Notes on this clone: Its antigen is still unknown. Other nucleotide sequences from this sample produce the same CDR3.

Sequencing was performed with immunoSEQ multiplex PCR; in TCRdb, only in-frame clones are kept and a portion is missing. The sample shows more than 95,000 clones, around nine tenths of them seen only once. This chain joins TRBV5-1 and TRBJ1-4; 10 bases fit TRBD1. The origin of this receptor is an adult in good health. The sample in question was peripheral blood, obtained on day 0 of MenACWY control vaccination. In DNA form, the CDR3 reads TGCGCCAGCAGCTTGGCGGGACAGGGGGAAAAACTGTTTTTT. Its translation: CASSLAGQGEKLFF.